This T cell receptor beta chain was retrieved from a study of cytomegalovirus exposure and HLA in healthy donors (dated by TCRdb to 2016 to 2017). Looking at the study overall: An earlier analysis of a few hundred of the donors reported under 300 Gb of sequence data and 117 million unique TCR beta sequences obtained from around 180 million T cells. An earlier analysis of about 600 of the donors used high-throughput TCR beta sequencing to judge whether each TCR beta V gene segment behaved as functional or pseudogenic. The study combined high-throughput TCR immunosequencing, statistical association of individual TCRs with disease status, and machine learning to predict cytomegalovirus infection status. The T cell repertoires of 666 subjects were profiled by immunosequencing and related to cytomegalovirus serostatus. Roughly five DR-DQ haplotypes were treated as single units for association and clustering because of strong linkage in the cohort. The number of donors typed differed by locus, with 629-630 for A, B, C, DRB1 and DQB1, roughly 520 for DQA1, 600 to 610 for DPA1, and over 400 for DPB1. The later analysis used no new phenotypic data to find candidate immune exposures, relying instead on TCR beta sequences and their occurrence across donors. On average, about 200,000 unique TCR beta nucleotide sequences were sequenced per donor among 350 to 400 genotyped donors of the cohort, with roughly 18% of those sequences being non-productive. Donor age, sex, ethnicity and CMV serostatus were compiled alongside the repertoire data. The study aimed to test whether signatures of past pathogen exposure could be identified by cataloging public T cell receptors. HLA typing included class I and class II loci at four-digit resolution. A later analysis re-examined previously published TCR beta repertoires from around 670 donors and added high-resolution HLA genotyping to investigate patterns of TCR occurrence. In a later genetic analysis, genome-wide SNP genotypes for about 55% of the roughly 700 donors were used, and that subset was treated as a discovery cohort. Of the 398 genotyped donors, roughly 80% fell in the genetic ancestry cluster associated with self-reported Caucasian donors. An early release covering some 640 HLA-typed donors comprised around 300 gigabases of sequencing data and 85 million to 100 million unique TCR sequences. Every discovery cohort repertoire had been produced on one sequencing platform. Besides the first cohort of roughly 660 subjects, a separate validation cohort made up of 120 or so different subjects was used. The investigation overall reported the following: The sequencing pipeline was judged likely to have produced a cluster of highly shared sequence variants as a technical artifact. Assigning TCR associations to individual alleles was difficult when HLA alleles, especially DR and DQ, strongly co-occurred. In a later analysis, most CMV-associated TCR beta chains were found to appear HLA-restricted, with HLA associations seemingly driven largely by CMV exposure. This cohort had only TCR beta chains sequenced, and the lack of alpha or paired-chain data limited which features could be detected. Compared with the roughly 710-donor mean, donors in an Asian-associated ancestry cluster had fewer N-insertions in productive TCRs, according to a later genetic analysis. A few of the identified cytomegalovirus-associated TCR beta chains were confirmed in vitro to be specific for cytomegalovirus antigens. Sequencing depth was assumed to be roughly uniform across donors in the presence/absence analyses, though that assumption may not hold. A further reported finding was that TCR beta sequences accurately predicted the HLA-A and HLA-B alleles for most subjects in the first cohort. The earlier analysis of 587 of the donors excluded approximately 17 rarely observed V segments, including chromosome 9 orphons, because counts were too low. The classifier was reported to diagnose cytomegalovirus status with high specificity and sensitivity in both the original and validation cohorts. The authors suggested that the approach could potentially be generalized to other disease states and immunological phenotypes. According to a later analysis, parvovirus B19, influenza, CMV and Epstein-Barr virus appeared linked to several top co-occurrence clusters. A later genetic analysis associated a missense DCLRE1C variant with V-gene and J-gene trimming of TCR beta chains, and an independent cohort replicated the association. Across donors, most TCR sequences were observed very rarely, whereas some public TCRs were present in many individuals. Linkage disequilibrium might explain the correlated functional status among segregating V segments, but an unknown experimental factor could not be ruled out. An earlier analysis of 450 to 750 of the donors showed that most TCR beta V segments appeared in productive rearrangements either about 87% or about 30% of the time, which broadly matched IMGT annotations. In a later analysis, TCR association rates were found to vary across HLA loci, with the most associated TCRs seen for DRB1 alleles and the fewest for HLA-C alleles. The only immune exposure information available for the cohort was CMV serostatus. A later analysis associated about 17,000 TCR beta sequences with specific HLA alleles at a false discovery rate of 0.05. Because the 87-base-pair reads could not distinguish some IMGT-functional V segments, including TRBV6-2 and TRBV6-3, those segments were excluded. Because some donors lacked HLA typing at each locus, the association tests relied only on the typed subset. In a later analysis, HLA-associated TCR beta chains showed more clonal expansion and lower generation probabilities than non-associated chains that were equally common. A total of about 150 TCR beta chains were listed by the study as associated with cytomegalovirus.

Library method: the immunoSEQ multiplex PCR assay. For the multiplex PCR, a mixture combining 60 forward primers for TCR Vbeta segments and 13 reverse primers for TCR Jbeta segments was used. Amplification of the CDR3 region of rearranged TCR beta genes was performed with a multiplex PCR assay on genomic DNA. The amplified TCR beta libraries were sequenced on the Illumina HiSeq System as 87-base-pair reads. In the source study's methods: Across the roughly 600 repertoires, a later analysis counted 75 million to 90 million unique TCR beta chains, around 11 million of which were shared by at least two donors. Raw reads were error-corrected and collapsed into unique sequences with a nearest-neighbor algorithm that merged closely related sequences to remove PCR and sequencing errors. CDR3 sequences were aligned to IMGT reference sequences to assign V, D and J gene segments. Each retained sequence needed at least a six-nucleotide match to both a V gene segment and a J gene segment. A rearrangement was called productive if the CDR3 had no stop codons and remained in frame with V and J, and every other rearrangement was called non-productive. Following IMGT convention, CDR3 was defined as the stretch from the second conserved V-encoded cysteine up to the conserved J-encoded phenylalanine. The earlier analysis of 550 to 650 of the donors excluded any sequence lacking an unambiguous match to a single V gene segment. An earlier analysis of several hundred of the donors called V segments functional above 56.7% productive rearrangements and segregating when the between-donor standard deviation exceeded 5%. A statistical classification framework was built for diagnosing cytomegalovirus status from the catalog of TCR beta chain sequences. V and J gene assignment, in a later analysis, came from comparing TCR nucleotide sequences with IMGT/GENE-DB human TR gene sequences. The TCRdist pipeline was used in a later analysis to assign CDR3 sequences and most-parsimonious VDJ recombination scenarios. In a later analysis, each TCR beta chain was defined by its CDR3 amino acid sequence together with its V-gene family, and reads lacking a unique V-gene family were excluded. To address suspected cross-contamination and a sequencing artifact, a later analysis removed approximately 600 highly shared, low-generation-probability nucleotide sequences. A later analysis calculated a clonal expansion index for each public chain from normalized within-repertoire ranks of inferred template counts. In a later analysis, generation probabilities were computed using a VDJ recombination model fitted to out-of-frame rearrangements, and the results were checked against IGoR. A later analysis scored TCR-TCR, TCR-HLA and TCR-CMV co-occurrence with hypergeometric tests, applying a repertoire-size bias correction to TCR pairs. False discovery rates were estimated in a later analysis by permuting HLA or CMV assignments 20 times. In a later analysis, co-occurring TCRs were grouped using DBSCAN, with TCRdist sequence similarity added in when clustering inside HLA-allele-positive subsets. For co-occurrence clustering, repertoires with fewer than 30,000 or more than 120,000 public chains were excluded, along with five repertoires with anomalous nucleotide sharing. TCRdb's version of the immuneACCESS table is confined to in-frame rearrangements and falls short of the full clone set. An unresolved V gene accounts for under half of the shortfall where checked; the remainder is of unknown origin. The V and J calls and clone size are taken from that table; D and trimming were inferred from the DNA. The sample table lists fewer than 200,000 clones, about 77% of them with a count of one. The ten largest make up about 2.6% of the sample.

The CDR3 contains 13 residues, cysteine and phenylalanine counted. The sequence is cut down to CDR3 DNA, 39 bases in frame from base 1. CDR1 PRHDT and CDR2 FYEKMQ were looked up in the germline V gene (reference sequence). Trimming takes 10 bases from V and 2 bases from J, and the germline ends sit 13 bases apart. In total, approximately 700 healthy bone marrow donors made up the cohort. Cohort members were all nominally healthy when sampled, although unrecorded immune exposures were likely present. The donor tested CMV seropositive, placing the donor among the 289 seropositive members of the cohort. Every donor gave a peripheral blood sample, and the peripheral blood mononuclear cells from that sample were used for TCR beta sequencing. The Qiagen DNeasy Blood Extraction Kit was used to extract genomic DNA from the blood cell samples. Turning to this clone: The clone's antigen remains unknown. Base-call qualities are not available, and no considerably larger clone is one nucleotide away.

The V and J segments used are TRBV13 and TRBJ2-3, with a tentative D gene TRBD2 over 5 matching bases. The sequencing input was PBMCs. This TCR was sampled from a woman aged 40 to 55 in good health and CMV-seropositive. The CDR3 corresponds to CATQLAATDTQYF. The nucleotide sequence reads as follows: TGTGCCACCCAGCTAGCTGCCACAGATACGCAGTATTTT. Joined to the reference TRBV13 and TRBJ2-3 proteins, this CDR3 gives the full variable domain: AAGVIQSPRHLIKEKRETATLKCYPIPRHDTVYWYQQGPGQDPQFLISFYEKMQSDKGSIPDRFSAQQFSDYHSELNMSSLELGDSALYFCATQLAATDTQYFGPGTRLTVL.